Listed here are 29 T cell receptor beta chains from one sample, sequenced in a study of cytomegalovirus exposure and HLA in healthy donors. The PCR contained 60 Vbeta and 13 Jbeta primers. TCRdb's table, derived via immunoSEQ multiplex PCR, lists solely in-frame clones and lacks some. The table lists 180,000 or so clones, 76% of them singletons. Sequenced input: PBMCs. These receptor sequences come from a man aged 18 to 35 in good health and CMV-seronegative.

The gene calls are TRBV6-1 and TRBJ2-7, with no clear D. Trimming removed 6 bases from V and 0 bases from J, with 6 bases in between. The germline gives CDR1 MNHNS, CDR2 SASEGT. This CDR3 is 12 amino acids long. The CDR3 loop is CASSVSSYEQYF. The CDR3 DNA reads as TGTGCCAGCAGCGTTAGCTCCTACGAGCAGTACTTC.

The rearrangement uses TRBV27 and TRBJ2-2, with 9 bases matching TRBD1. Germline CDR1 and CDR2: MNHEY and SMNVEV (reference sequence). V trimming: 5 bases; J trimming: 0 bases; junction bases outside the gene matches: 7. The length of the CDR3 is 17 residues. The CDR3 region has the DNA TGTGCCAGCAGTCCCGGGACAGGGATCGCGAACACCGGGGAGCTGTTTTTT. It yields the protein CASSPGTGIANTGELFF.

The chain has TRBV28 and TRBJ2-5; D uncertain. The CDR3 has 14 amino acids. Trimming shortened V by 3 bases and J by 7 bases, and 15 bases separated the two germline ends. Germline V gene lookup returns CDR1 MDHEN and CDR2 SYDVKM. CDR3 bases: TGTGCCAGCAGTTTCCGCACCCTACCATGGACCCAGTACTTC. As protein: CASSFRTLPWTQYF. Full variable domain (rest looked up from reference TRBV28 and TRBJ2-5): DVKVTQSSRYLVKRTGEKVFLECVQDMDHENMFWYRQDPGLGLRLIYFSYDVKMKEKGDIPEGYSVSREKKERFSLILESASTNQTSMYLCASSFRTLPWTQYFGPGTRLLVL.

The V call is TRBV6-6, the J call TRBJ2-1, with 8 bases identical to TRBD1. V lost 0 bases, J lost 5 bases, and 3 bases stayed unmatched. CDR3 length: 15 residues. Germline V CDR1 and CDR2: MNHNY, SVGAGI (reference sequence). CDR3 protein: CASSYSGQANNEQFF. CDR3 DNA sequence: TGTGCCAGCAGTTACTCGGGACAGGCAAACAATGAGCAGTTCTTC.

The CDR3 region is CASSESGGAYEQYF. CDR3 DNA: TGCGCCAGCAGTGAGTCGGGGGGGGCCTACGAGCAGTACTTC. V usage is TRBV10-2 and J usage is TRBJ2-7, with 7 positions matching TRBD2. The CDR3 has 14 amino acids. CDR1 and CDR2 (germline): WSHSY, SAAADI. The V gene end was trimmed by 0 bases and the J gene end by 2 bases; junction bases not matched to a gene: 1.

The chain carries TRBV5-1 and TRBJ2-1; 10 bases are shared with TRBD2. The trim removed 0 bases at V and 6 bases at J, leaving 15 bases unmatched. There are 19 residues in the CDR3. CDR1 and CDR2 (germline): SGHRS, YFSETQ. The CDR3 DNA reads as TGCGCCAGCAGCTTGGGGGTAGCGGGGGGCCCGCAGATTGTCAATGAGCAGTTCTTC. Amino acids: CASSLGVAGGPQIVNEQFF.

The chain carries TRBV11-2 and TRBJ1-2, with D possibly matching TRBD1 (6 bases). This CDR3 has 13 amino acids. The V and J ends lost 3 bases and 8 bases respectively, with 13 bases between them. Germline V CDR1 and CDR2: SGHAT, FQNNGV. Written as DNA, the CDR3 is TGTGCCAGCAGCTTTTCTGAACAGGGAGGCTACACCTTC. Amino acids: CASSFSEQGGYTF.

In regard to this clone: One junction end disagrees with the germline gene, perhaps due to a read error. This chain joins TRBV6-5 and TRBJ1-2; TRBD1 might be the D (6 bases). From germline, CDR1 is MNHEY and CDR2 SVGAGI. The CDR3 spans 12 residues. The CDR3 sequence: CANSLTGYGYTF. Written as DNA, the CDR3 is TGTGCCAACAGTTTGACAGGCTATGGCTACACCTTC.

The chain links TRBV25-1 to TRBJ1-1; D unclear. V shed 3 bases and J shed 4 bases, with 12 bases lying between them. The CDR3 contains 14 residues. CDR1 is MGHDK, CDR2 SYGVNS, per germline. This CDR3 reads CASSDARKVTEAFF. The CDR3 DNA reads TGTGCCAGCAGTGATGCCAGAAAAGTCACTGAAGCTTTCTTT.

The chain combines TRBV10-3 with TRBJ2-7; D gene ambiguous. Germline lookup yields CDR1 ENHRY and CDR2 SYGVKD. Trimming left V 4 bases short and J 6 bases short, with 7 bases between. The CDR3 is made up of 11 amino acids. The CDR3 sequence is CAISGSSEQYF. The DNA for the CDR3 is TGTGCCATCAGTGGGTCGAGCGAGCAGTACTTC.

This chain connects TRBV20-1 to TRBJ2-1; 11 bases line up with TRBD1. The germline V gene encodes CDR1 DFQATT and CDR2 SNEGSKA (reference sequence). The CDR3 spans 11 residues. In DNA, the CDR3 is TGCAGCGGGACAGGGGGCAATGAGCAGTTCTTC. It codes for CSGTGGNEQFF.

This clone was picked up one time. V and J are TRBV9 and TRBJ2-3; TRBD2 aligns across 11 bases. The CDR3 is 16 amino acids. Looked up from germline, CDR1 is SGDLS and CDR2 is YYNGEE. V gave up 0 bases and J gave up 6 bases; unmatched junction bases: 6. The CDR3 spells CASSVVSGGAGDTQYF. The CDR3 region has the DNA TGTGCCAGCAGCGTAGTTAGCGGGGGGGCCGGGGATACGCAGTATTTT. Full variable domain (remainder filled in from reference TRBV9 and TRBJ2-3): DSGVTQTPKHLITATGQRVTLRCSPRSGDLSVYWYQQSLDQGLQFLIQYYNGEERAKGNILERFSAQQFPDLHSELNLSSLELGDSALYFCASSVVSGGAGDTQYFGPGTRLTVL.

The chain couples TRBV5-8 to TRBJ1-2, with TRBD1 identical over 8 bases. J was trimmed by 3 bases and V by 1 base; bases with no gene match: 8. Germline CDR1 SGHTS, CDR2 YDEGEE. CDR3 length: 16 residues. CDR3 amino acids: CASSLRGSTGDYGYTF. The CDR3 nucleotides read TGTGCCAGCAGCTTGAGGGGCTCGACAGGGGACTATGGCTACACCTTC.

The chain uses TRBV5-1 and TRBJ1-1, with 8 nucleotides matching TRBD1. In germline, CDR1 is SGHRS, CDR2 YFSETQ. V lost 1 base, J lost 6 bases, and 5 bases stayed unmatched. The CDR3 is made up of 14 amino acids. CDR3 nucleotides: TGCGCCAGCAGCTTGCGACAGGGGCTCGCTGAAGCTTTCTTT. This gives the protein CASSLRQGLAEAFF.

The chain employs TRBV5-5 and TRBJ2-7; the match to TRBD1 covers 7 bases. Germline trimming cut 2 bases from V and 0 bases from J; bases unmatched to any gene: 5. The CDR3 runs to 15 residues. CDR1 and CDR2 (germline): SGHKS, YYEKEE (reference sequence). CDR3 DNA: TGTGCCAGCAGCTTAACCCGGGACAGCTCCTACGAGCAGTACTTC. Its protein is CASSLTRDSSYEQYF.

The gene calls are TRBV11-2 and TRBJ1-1; D is perhaps TRBD1 (5 bases). CDR1 is SGHAT, CDR2 FQNNGV, per germline. The CDR3 has 15 amino acids. V lost 5 bases, J lost 1 base, and 14 bases lay in between. CDR3 in amino acids: CASSTLTGWNTEAFF. The CDR3 DNA follows: TGTGCCAGCAGCACTCTTACAGGATGGAACACTGAAGCTTTCTTT.

The chain combines TRBV28 with TRBJ2-3, with 12 bases identical to TRBD2. J was trimmed by 6 bases and V by 6 bases; bases with no gene match: 10. The CDR3 sequence is 16 residues long. Germline CDR1 reads MDHEN; CDR2 reads SYDVKM. CDR3: CASSPATSGGVDTQYF. In DNA, the CDR3 is TGTGCCAGCAGCCCAGCGACTAGCGGGGGAGTTGATACGCAGTATTTT.

A single count supports this clone. The chain links TRBV27 to TRBJ1-1, with D perhaps TRBD1 (6 bases). The length of the CDR3 is 13 residues. CDR1 MNHEY and CDR2 SMNVEV come from the germline V gene (reference sequence). Trimming stripped 6 bases from V and 1 base from J, with 9 bases between. The CDR3 DNA reads as TGTGCCAGCAGCCGGACAGCGAACACTGAAGCTTTCTTT. Translating gives CASSRTANTEAFF.

The chain links TRBV19 to TRBJ2-3, with 10 bases that match TRBD1. Trimming at V came to 7 bases and at J to 5 bases, leaving 6 bases not matched to a gene. Germline V CDR1 and CDR2: LNHDA, SQIVND (reference sequence). CDR3 length equals 14 residues. The CDR3 is CASKDRGLGDTQYF. The CDR3 nucleotides read TGTGCCAGTAAAGACAGGGGGCTTGGAGATACGCAGTATTTT.

The gene calls are TRBV6-1 and TRBJ2-5; the match to TRBD1 covers 7 bases. Near its end, the DNA agrees better with TRBJ2-7, so the J call may be wrong. Germline V gene data show CDR1 as MNHNS and CDR2 as SASEGT. The CDR3 has 14 amino acids. The CDR3 spells CATNRDRSSYEQYF. The CDR3 DNA sequence: TGTGCCACTAACCGGGACAGAAGCTCCTACGAGCAGTACTTC.

The V gene is TRBV15, the J gene TRBJ1-5, with D possibly being TRBD1 (5 bases). The CDR3 consists of 14 residues. The germline CDR1 and CDR2 sequences are LNHNV and YYDKDF (reference sequence). Trimming pared 5 bases from V and 7 bases from J, leaving 15 bases between. CDR3 DNA sequence: TGTGCCACCAGCTCGAGGACCACAGGCCAGCCCCAGCATTTT. As protein: CATSSRTTGQPQHF. Combining the CDR3 with reference TRBV15 and TRBJ1-5 gives the whole variable domain DAMVIQNPRYQVTQFGKPVTLSCSQTLNHNVMYWYQQKSSQAPKLLFHYYDKDFNNEADTPDNFQSRRPNTSFCFLDIRSPGLGDTAMYLCATSSRTTGQPQHFGDGTRLSIL.

This chain joins TRBV27 and TRBJ2-1, with 10 bases aligning to TRBD2. The junction had 10 bases not matched to a gene; V was cut back by 0 bases and J by 5 bases. This CDR3 has 18 residues. Germline V CDR1 and CDR2: MNHEY, SMNVEV (reference sequence). The CDR3 bases are TGTGCCAGCAGTTTATCGATAATGTGGACTAGCGGAGACAATGAGCAGTTCTTC. Residues: CASSLSIMWTSGDNEQFF.

This clone was detected only once. This chain links TRBV7-9 with TRBJ2-5; 10 nucleotides line up with TRBD2. The trim removed 6 bases at V and 5 bases at J, leaving 3 bases unmatched. Germline V gives CDR1 SEHNR, CDR2 FQNEAQ (reference sequence). This CDR3 comprises 13 residues. CDR3 nucleotides: TGTGCCAGCAGTTTTAGCGGGAGGGAGACCCAGTACTTC. Protein sequence: CASSFSGRETQYF.

The chain employs TRBV10-3 and TRBJ2-7, with a possible D match to TRBD2 (5 bases). The germline V and J ends were trimmed by 8 bases and 2 bases, with 10 bases remaining between them. Germline V gene data show CDR1 as ENHRY and CDR2 as SYGVKD. The CDR3 extends over 12 amino acids. This CDR3 is CAIGSLPYEQYF. The CDR3 DNA reads TGTGCCATCGGGAGCCTCCCCTACGAGCAGTACTTC.

The chain is built from TRBV6-4 and TRBJ2-5; D gene unclear. Germline V gene data show CDR1 as MRHNA and CDR2 as SNTAGT. V was clipped by 4 bases and J by 2 bases, with 17 bases between them. This CDR3 comprises 16 residues. The CDR3 DNA reads as TGTGCCAGCAGTGCATTCCCGGCGGCCCTGCAAGAGACCCAGTACTTC. It translates to CASSAFPAALQETQYF.

CDR3 sequence: CASSQRQTEAFF. The CDR3 DNA reads TGTGCCAGTAGTCAGCGGCAGACTGAAGCTTTCTTT. The rearrangement links TRBV19 to TRBJ1-1; D unresolved. Between the trimmed V and J ends, which lost 5 bases and 5 bases, there was a span of 9 bases. The germline gives CDR1 LNHDA, CDR2 SQIVND (reference sequence). The CDR3 is 12 residues long.

This clone was seen a handful of times. This sequence joins TRBV18 and TRBJ1-6, with D possibly matching TRBD1 (6 bases). Trimming removed 4 bases at V and 3 bases at J, with 10 bases between. Germline values: CDR1 KGHSH, CDR2 LQKENI. The CDR3 contains 15 residues. The CDR3 DNA follows: TGTGCCAGCTCACAACAGGGTGACTATAATTCACCCCTCCACTTT. It yields the protein CASSQQGDYNSPLHF.

This clone was counted only a few times. With a much larger clone just one base away, this may be a read error. This chain uses TRBV4-1 with TRBJ2-7, with 7 bases that match TRBD1. The CDR3 is 14 amino acids. Germline V gives CDR1 MGHRA, CDR2 YSYEKL. V was pared by 1 base and J by 1 base, with 1 base of the junction left unmatched. The CDR3 loop is CASSQGGQSYEQYF. CDR3 sequence (DNA): TGCGCCAGCAGCCAAGGGGGACAGTCCTACGAGCAGTACTTC.

This clone was observed a handful of times. The rearrangement joins TRBV25-1 to TRBJ2-5; no definite D call. Trimming left V 11 bases short and J 3 bases short, with 13 bases between. Germline CDR1 is MGHDK and CDR2 is SYGVNS. This CDR3 has 12 residues. CDR3 in DNA: TGTGCCCCACACCCCCGGGAAGAGACCCAGTACTTC. It is translated as CAPHPREETQYF.